Listed here is a single T cell receptor (beta chain). Its antigen is unidentified. V dropped 4 bases and J dropped 6; count of bases not matched to a gene: 5. In germline, CDR1 is SGHTA, CDR2 FQGNSA. This CDR3 has 15 amino acids. This record comes from a study of regulatory dendritic cells for organ transplantation. Findings of the study overall: Of resting T cell subsets, memory CD8+ had the most alloreactive clonotypes. Memory CD8+ T cells were the most oligoclonal; naive cells were highly diverse. Between individuals, the alloreactive memory CD8+ T cell pool differed considerably.

Assay used: immunoSEQ multiplex PCR; TCRdb lists only in-frame clones, some missing. This table holds some 10,000 clones, 72% found once. The V call is TRBV7-2, the J call TRBJ2-3; 12 bases fit TRBD1. The TCR comes from a human donor in good health. The sample taken for sequencing was memory CD8+ T cells from blood. As for subset: CD45RO+ memory T cells. The CDR3 loop is CASSYGTGGADTQYF. In nucleotides, the CDR3 is TGTGCCAGCAGCTACGGGACAGGGGGCGCGGATACGCAGTATTTT.